The source of this T cell receptor (beta chain) is a study of regulatory T cells in long-lasting Graves disease. Study-wide results and limits: Newly diagnosed patients shared 966 public clonotypes; persistent patients shared approximately 2,700.

Looked up from germline, CDR1 is LGHDT and CDR2 is YNNKEL (reference sequence). The CDR3 extends over 14 amino acids. V was pared by 8 bases and J by 4 bases, with 8 bases of the junction left unmatched. According to the study, TCR beta libraries were built with iRepertoire HTBI primers and CDR3-region Arm-PCR. MiXCR, applied by TCRdb to the multiplex PCR reads, yields one record per CDR3 protein. Of about 470,000 distinct CDR3 sequences listed, 20% to 25% are singletons. Regarding time point: persistent/refractory GD, antithyroid drugs over 5 years with positive TRAb. Generation of the TCR library employed RNA extracted from PBMCs. The peripheral blood volume drawn was approximately 9 milliliters, and it was collected into EDTA tubes. This clonotype was detected ten times or more. What it recognizes is unknown.

The sample in question was peripheral blood mononuclear cells (PBMCs), obtained when the disease was refractory, from a patient treated with antithyroid drugs. V is TRBV3-1 and J is TRBJ1-1; 9 bases line up with TRBD1. The receptor was isolated from a female donor with Graves disease. In DNA form, the CDR3 reads TGTGCCAGCGCCCGACAGGGGGGCGGCACTGAAGCTTTCTTT. Protein: CASARQGGGTEAFF.